The clone carrying this T cell receptor (beta chain) was seen more than once but under ten times. As yet, its antigen is unknown. These data come from a study of T cells in Graves' hyperthyroidism and ophthalmopathy. Points from the study as a whole: Clonotypes that were expanded in thyroid above 0.001 mostly appeared in blood too.

There are 15 residues in the CDR3. The V gene's germline CDR1 is MNHEY and CDR2 SVGEGT. V was shortened by 5 bases and J by 1 base, with 12 bases between the two germline ends. Regions amplified from RNA transcripts were the TCR beta CDR3 regions. A set of HTBI primers served as the primers for a first-round RT-PCR of the TCR CDR3. A single record per CDR3 protein comes from TCRdb applying MiXCR to the multiplex PCR reads. The sample includes some 490,000 distinct CDR3 sequences, 15% to 20% seen only once; the top ten take around 32%. This clonotype originated in a woman aged 30 to 39 with Graves' ophthalmopathy. The sample consisted of blood. The chain links TRBV6-2 or TRBV6-3 to TRBJ1-5, with D possibly being TRBD1 (5 bases). The CDR3 DNA follows: TGTGCCAGCAGTCACCCGAGACAGAGCAATCAGCCCCAGCATTTT. The encoded protein is CASSHPRQSNQPQHF.